A single sample is the source of the 27 T cell receptor beta chains below, sequenced in a study of blood T cell repertoires in COVID-19. Measured with immunoSEQ multiplex PCR; TCRdb has only the in-frame clones, and not every one. Of about 350,000 clones detected, under 95% appear once; the ten largest clones hold about 3.5%. Sequencing was performed on peripheral blood. The receptors were sampled from a woman between 18 and 30 years old who had recovered from COVID-19.

V gene TRBV19 combines with J gene TRBJ2-2, with D perhaps TRBD1 (5 bases). This CDR3 has 15 amino acids. Trimming removed 3 bases at V and 2 bases at J, with 10 bases between. The germline V gene encodes CDR1 LNHDA and CDR2 SQIVND (reference sequence). CDR3 nucleotides: TGTGCCAGTAGTATCGGTGACAGAAACACCGGGGAGCTGTTTTTT. Encoded protein: CASSIGDRNTGELFF. Full variable domain (missing parts from reference TRBV19 and TRBJ2-2): DGGITQSPKYLFRKEGQNVTLSCEQNLNHDAMYWYRQDPGQGLRLIYYSQIVNDFQKGDIAEGYSVSREKKESFPLTVTSAQKNPTAFYLCASSIGDRNTGELFFGEGSRLTVL.

The chain joins TRBV4-1 to TRBJ1-1; D possibly corresponds to TRBD1 (5 bases). The V end lost 0 bases, the J end lost 4 bases, and 9 bases lay between the germline ends. The CDR3 is 14 residues long. Germline V CDR1 and CDR2: MGHRA, YSYEKL. As DNA, the CDR3 is TGCGCCAGCAGCCAAGAAAGGGGTGGCACTGAAGCTTTCTTT. Translation gives CASSQERGGTEAFF.

The rearrangement joins TRBV5-1 to TRBJ2-3, with D possibly being TRBD2 (5 bases). The CDR3 covers 15 residues. V was clipped by 1 base and J by 9 bases, with 18 bases between them. Germline CDR1 reads SGHRS; CDR2 reads YFSETQ. CDR3 amino acids: CASSLTRLAERTQYF. In nucleotides, the CDR3 is TGCGCCAGCAGCTTGACGCGTCTAGCTGAAAGGACGCAGTATTTT.

This chain joins TRBV10-3 and TRBJ1-1; D ambiguous. Germline lookup yields CDR1 ENHRY and CDR2 SYGVKD. This CDR3 has 15 amino acids. V was shortened by 7 bases and J by 0 bases, with 15 bases between the two germline ends. The chain's CDR3 is CAIKEFWEMNTEAFF. CDR3 coding DNA: TGTGCCATCAAGGAGTTTTGGGAGATGAACACTGAAGCTTTCTTT.

A note on this clone: Given the absence of the conserved phenylalanine or tryptophan at the CDR3 end, a read error is likely. It is unclear where the CDR3 begins or ends on the DNA, so no DNA is shown, and the CDR3 is as TCRdb lists it. The genes are TRBV5-3 and TRBJ2-7; the DNA was not used to check the table's D call, TRBD1. TRBV5-3 is classed as an ORF, of uncertain function. The CDR3 contains 9 residues when both ends are counted. The CDR3: CARSRQGDI.

The CDR3 sequence: CASSLTGNPYNEQFF. Written as DNA, the CDR3 is TGTGCCAGCAGCTTAACAGGCAACCCCTACAATGAGCAGTTCTTC. This chain links TRBV7-9 with TRBJ2-1; weak D call: TRBD1 (5 bases). Per the germline V gene, CDR1 is SEHNR and CDR2 is FQNEAQ (reference sequence). The CDR3 runs to 15 residues. V was trimmed by 2 bases and J by 2 bases, leaving 10 bases between them.

The chain has TRBV6-6 and TRBJ1-2, with 7 bases matching TRBD1. Germline V gene lookup returns CDR1 MNHNY and CDR2 SVGAGI (reference sequence). This CDR3 comprises 15 residues. The junction had 3 bases not matched to a gene; V was cut back by 2 bases and J by 0 bases. CDR3 DNA sequence: TGTGCCAGCAGTTACCGACAGGGAGCTAACTATGGCTACACCTTC. Its protein is CASSYRQGANYGYTF.

This rearrangement joins TRBV5-6 to TRBJ1-2; 7 bases agree with TRBD1. The length of the CDR3 is 14 residues. Trimming cost V 0 bases and J 4 bases; bases outside gene matches: 3. Germline V gene sequence: CDR1 SGHDT, CDR2 YYEEEE. Written as DNA, the CDR3 is TGTGCCAGCAGCTTGGGGGGGACAGCCTATGGCTACACCTTC. This translates into CASSLGGTAYGYTF. The full variable domain, completed using reference TRBV5-6 and TRBJ1-2, is DAGVTQSPTHLIKTRGQQVTLRCSPKSGHDTVSWYQQALGQGPQFIFQYYEEEERQRGNFPDRFSGHQFPNYSSELNVNALLLGDSALYLCASSLGGTAYGYTFGSGTRLTVV.

The chain couples TRBV6-5 to TRBJ2-2; D remains ambiguous. Trimming removed 5 bases at V and 5 bases at J, with 9 bases between. Germline V gives CDR1 MNHEY, CDR2 SVGAGI. This CDR3 contains 13 residues. The CDR3 DNA reads TGTGCCAGCAGTAAACCCGGGACCGGGGAGCTGTTTTTT. The encoded protein is CASSKPGTGELFF.

This clone was observed a single time. V is TRBV7-9 and J is TRBJ1-2, with D hard to call. Trimming pared 1 base from V and 8 bases from J, leaving 11 bases between. Germline values: CDR1 SEHNR, CDR2 FQNEAQ (reference sequence). There are 13 residues in the CDR3. The CDR3 DNA is TGTGCCAGCAGCTTAGGCGTTGGTGTCGGCTACACCTTC. Its protein is CASSLGVGVGYTF.

Written as DNA, the CDR3 is TGTGCCAGCAGCTTAGAACAGCCAGCCTCTGGAAACACCATATATTTT. This gives the protein CASSLEQPASGNTIYF. The chain uses TRBV7-2 and TRBJ1-3; D is unclear. Germline V gene data show CDR1 as SGHTA and CDR2 as FQGNSA. The CDR3 extends over 16 amino acids. V dropped 1 base and J dropped 0 bases, with 10 bases sitting between them.

The V and J genes are TRBV6-2 or TRBV6-3 and TRBJ2-3; 7 bases align to TRBD1. Per the germline V gene, CDR1 is MNHEY and CDR2 is SVGEGT. V lost 2 bases and J lost 2; bases outside the gene matches: 7. CDR3 length: 16 residues. This CDR3 is CASSYALGQPTDTQYF. CDR3 nucleotide sequence: TGTGCCAGCAGTTACGCGCTGGGACAGCCCACAGATACGCAGTATTTT.

Points on this clone: Additional DNA sequences in this sample encode the identical CDR3. This chain uses TRBV7-2 with TRBJ1-2; TRBD1 matches 8 bases. The CDR3 totals 13 residues. The V gene's germline CDR1 is SGHTA and CDR2 FQGNSA. V was pared by 4 bases and J by 4 bases, with 2 bases of the junction left unmatched. The CDR3 region has the DNA TGTGCCAGCAGCTCTGGACAGGGCTATGGCTACACCTTC. Its protein product is CASSSGQGYGYTF.

This clone was counted only a few times. The chain carries TRBV30 and TRBJ1-1, with D hard to call. This CDR3 region has 14 residues. With 0 bases removed from V and 0 bases from J, the gap between germline ends came to 8 bases. Germline CDR1 is GTSNPN and CDR2 is SVGIG (reference sequence). In DNA form, the CDR3 reads TGTGCCTGGAGTGTAGGGAGGCTGAACACTGAAGCTTTCTTT. This gives the protein CAWSVGRLNTEAFF.

This rearrangement joins TRBV7-2 to TRBJ1-2; a weak D match, TRBD1 (5 bases). V gave up 5 bases and J gave up 2 bases, with 12 bases separating them. In germline, CDR1 is SGHTA, CDR2 FQGNSA. The CDR3 sequence is 14 residues long. The CDR3 DNA follows: TGTGCCAGCAGCGGGAGGACATTCAACTATGGCTACACCTTC. Translating it yields CASSGRTFNYGYTF.

V and J are TRBV27 and TRBJ1-2, with 9 bases aligning to TRBD1. The germline CDR1 and CDR2 sequences are MNHEY and SMNVEV (reference sequence). After removal of 1 base from V and 6 bases from J, the junction contained 6 bases not matched to a gene. There are 15 residues in the CDR3. In DNA form, the CDR3 reads TGTGCCAGCAGTTTATGGGGACAGGGCGGGGATGGCTACACCTTC. It translates to CASSLWGQGGDGYTF.

The chain has TRBV12-3 or TRBV12-4 and TRBJ1-2, with D unclear. The V end was cut by 5 bases, the J end by 4 bases, with 8 bases between. The CDR3 length is 12 residues. The CDR3 nucleotides read TGTGCCAGCAGTCTATACGGCTATGGCTACACCTTC. Protein product: CASSLYGYGYTF.

The chain couples TRBV27 to TRBJ1-1, with TRBD1 identical over 9 bases. The J segment lost 3 bases and the V segment lost 5 bases, leaving 7 bases of the junction unmatched. This CDR3 has 15 residues. The V gene's germline CDR1 is MNHEY and CDR2 SMNVEV (reference sequence). The chain's CDR3 is CASSLNRGLDTEAFF. CDR3 bases: TGTGCCAGCAGTCTGAACAGGGGGCTAGACACTGAAGCTTTCTTT.

The CDR3 DNA is TGTGCCAGTAGTACCCGGGCAGGGGACACCGGGGAGCTGTTTTTT. It translates to CASSTRAGDTGELFF. The chain has TRBV19 and TRBJ2-2; D is possibly TRBD1 (6 bases). Between the trimmed V and J ends, which lost 4 bases and 3 bases, there was a span of 12 bases. Germline CDR1 and CDR2: LNHDA and SQIVND (reference sequence). The CDR3 consists of 15 residues.

The chain couples TRBV30 to TRBJ2-1; D might be TRBD2 (5 bases). The CDR3 spans 15 residues. The V gene's germline CDR1 is GTSNPN and CDR2 SVGIG (reference sequence). V lost 0 bases to trimming and J lost 5 bases, with 14 bases between them. CDR3 sequence: CAWSVGLGGNNEQFF. CDR3 coding DNA: TGTGCCTGGAGTGTAGGGCTAGGAGGCAACAATGAGCAGTTCTTC.

This chain connects TRBV5-5 to TRBJ2-7; D perhaps matches TRBD1 (5 bases). The CDR3 loop spans 16 amino acids. The germline CDR1 and CDR2 sequences are SGHKS and YYEKEE (reference sequence). Trimming left V 0 bases short and J 3 bases short, with 16 bases between. Here the CDR3 reads CASSLGPAGFIYEQYV. CDR3 DNA sequence: TGTGCCAGCAGCTTGGGCCCCGCAGGGTTCATCTACGAGCAGTACGTC.

V and J are TRBV10-3 and TRBJ2-2, with 8 bases matching TRBD2. The trim removed 4 bases at V and 1 base at J, leaving 2 bases unmatched. The CDR3 is made up of 15 amino acids. CDR1 ENHRY and CDR2 SYGVKD come from the germline V gene. CDR3 DNA: TGTGCCATCAGTGGCCTAGCGGGGAACACCGGGGAGCTGTTTTTT. This translates into CAISGLAGNTGELFF.

This chain links TRBV13 with TRBJ2-2; maybe TRBD2 (7 bases). In germline, CDR1 is PRHDT, CDR2 FYEKMQ (reference sequence). This CDR3 is 15 amino acids long. V was clipped by 2 bases and J by 5 bases, with 12 bases between them. This CDR3 reads CASSLSGGYTGELFF. The CDR3 DNA is TGTGCCAGCAGCTTATCGGGGGGCTATACCGGGGAGCTGTTTTTT.

The V call is TRBV21-1, the J call TRBJ2-2; the D call TRBD2 from the table was never checked on the DNA. TRBV21-1 is noted as a pseudogene. This CDR3 region has 18 residues. CDR3 amino acids: CASSTPPGTSGHTGELFF. Here the CDR3 DNA reads TGTGCCAGCAGCACGCCTCCCGGGACTAGCGGCCATACCGGGGAGCTGTTTTTT.

The genes are TRBV4-3 and TRBJ2-3; the match to TRBD2 covers 16 bases. The CDR3 spans 19 residues. V lost 1 base and J lost 4; bases outside the gene matches: 8. Germline lookup yields CDR1 LGHNA and CDR2 YSLEER. In DNA form, the CDR3 reads TGCGCCAGCAGCCAAGGGGGACTAGCGGGAGGGCCGGGAGCAGATACGCAGTATTTT. Translating gives CASSQGGLAGGPGADTQYF.

CDR3 DNA: TGCGCCAGCAGCCGTCGGGGGACTCTTGAAAAACTGTTTTTT. This translates into CASSRRGTLEKLFF. The rearrangement links TRBV4-3 to TRBJ1-4; possible D gene TRBD1, 5 bases. The germline gives CDR1 LGHNA, CDR2 YSLEER. The V end lost 4 bases, the J end lost 7 bases, and 13 bases lay between the germline ends. The CDR3 is 14 amino acids.

J is TRBJ2-1 and V is TRBV19; 10 bases map to TRBD2. Germline V gene sequence: CDR1 LNHDA, CDR2 SQIVND (reference sequence). The trim removed 2 bases at V and 7 bases at J, leaving 11 bases unmatched. This CDR3 region has 17 residues. CDR3: CASSIRSASGSKNEQFF. Written as DNA, the CDR3 is TGTGCCAGTAGTATAAGGTCGGCTAGCGGGAGTAAAAATGAGCAGTTCTTC.